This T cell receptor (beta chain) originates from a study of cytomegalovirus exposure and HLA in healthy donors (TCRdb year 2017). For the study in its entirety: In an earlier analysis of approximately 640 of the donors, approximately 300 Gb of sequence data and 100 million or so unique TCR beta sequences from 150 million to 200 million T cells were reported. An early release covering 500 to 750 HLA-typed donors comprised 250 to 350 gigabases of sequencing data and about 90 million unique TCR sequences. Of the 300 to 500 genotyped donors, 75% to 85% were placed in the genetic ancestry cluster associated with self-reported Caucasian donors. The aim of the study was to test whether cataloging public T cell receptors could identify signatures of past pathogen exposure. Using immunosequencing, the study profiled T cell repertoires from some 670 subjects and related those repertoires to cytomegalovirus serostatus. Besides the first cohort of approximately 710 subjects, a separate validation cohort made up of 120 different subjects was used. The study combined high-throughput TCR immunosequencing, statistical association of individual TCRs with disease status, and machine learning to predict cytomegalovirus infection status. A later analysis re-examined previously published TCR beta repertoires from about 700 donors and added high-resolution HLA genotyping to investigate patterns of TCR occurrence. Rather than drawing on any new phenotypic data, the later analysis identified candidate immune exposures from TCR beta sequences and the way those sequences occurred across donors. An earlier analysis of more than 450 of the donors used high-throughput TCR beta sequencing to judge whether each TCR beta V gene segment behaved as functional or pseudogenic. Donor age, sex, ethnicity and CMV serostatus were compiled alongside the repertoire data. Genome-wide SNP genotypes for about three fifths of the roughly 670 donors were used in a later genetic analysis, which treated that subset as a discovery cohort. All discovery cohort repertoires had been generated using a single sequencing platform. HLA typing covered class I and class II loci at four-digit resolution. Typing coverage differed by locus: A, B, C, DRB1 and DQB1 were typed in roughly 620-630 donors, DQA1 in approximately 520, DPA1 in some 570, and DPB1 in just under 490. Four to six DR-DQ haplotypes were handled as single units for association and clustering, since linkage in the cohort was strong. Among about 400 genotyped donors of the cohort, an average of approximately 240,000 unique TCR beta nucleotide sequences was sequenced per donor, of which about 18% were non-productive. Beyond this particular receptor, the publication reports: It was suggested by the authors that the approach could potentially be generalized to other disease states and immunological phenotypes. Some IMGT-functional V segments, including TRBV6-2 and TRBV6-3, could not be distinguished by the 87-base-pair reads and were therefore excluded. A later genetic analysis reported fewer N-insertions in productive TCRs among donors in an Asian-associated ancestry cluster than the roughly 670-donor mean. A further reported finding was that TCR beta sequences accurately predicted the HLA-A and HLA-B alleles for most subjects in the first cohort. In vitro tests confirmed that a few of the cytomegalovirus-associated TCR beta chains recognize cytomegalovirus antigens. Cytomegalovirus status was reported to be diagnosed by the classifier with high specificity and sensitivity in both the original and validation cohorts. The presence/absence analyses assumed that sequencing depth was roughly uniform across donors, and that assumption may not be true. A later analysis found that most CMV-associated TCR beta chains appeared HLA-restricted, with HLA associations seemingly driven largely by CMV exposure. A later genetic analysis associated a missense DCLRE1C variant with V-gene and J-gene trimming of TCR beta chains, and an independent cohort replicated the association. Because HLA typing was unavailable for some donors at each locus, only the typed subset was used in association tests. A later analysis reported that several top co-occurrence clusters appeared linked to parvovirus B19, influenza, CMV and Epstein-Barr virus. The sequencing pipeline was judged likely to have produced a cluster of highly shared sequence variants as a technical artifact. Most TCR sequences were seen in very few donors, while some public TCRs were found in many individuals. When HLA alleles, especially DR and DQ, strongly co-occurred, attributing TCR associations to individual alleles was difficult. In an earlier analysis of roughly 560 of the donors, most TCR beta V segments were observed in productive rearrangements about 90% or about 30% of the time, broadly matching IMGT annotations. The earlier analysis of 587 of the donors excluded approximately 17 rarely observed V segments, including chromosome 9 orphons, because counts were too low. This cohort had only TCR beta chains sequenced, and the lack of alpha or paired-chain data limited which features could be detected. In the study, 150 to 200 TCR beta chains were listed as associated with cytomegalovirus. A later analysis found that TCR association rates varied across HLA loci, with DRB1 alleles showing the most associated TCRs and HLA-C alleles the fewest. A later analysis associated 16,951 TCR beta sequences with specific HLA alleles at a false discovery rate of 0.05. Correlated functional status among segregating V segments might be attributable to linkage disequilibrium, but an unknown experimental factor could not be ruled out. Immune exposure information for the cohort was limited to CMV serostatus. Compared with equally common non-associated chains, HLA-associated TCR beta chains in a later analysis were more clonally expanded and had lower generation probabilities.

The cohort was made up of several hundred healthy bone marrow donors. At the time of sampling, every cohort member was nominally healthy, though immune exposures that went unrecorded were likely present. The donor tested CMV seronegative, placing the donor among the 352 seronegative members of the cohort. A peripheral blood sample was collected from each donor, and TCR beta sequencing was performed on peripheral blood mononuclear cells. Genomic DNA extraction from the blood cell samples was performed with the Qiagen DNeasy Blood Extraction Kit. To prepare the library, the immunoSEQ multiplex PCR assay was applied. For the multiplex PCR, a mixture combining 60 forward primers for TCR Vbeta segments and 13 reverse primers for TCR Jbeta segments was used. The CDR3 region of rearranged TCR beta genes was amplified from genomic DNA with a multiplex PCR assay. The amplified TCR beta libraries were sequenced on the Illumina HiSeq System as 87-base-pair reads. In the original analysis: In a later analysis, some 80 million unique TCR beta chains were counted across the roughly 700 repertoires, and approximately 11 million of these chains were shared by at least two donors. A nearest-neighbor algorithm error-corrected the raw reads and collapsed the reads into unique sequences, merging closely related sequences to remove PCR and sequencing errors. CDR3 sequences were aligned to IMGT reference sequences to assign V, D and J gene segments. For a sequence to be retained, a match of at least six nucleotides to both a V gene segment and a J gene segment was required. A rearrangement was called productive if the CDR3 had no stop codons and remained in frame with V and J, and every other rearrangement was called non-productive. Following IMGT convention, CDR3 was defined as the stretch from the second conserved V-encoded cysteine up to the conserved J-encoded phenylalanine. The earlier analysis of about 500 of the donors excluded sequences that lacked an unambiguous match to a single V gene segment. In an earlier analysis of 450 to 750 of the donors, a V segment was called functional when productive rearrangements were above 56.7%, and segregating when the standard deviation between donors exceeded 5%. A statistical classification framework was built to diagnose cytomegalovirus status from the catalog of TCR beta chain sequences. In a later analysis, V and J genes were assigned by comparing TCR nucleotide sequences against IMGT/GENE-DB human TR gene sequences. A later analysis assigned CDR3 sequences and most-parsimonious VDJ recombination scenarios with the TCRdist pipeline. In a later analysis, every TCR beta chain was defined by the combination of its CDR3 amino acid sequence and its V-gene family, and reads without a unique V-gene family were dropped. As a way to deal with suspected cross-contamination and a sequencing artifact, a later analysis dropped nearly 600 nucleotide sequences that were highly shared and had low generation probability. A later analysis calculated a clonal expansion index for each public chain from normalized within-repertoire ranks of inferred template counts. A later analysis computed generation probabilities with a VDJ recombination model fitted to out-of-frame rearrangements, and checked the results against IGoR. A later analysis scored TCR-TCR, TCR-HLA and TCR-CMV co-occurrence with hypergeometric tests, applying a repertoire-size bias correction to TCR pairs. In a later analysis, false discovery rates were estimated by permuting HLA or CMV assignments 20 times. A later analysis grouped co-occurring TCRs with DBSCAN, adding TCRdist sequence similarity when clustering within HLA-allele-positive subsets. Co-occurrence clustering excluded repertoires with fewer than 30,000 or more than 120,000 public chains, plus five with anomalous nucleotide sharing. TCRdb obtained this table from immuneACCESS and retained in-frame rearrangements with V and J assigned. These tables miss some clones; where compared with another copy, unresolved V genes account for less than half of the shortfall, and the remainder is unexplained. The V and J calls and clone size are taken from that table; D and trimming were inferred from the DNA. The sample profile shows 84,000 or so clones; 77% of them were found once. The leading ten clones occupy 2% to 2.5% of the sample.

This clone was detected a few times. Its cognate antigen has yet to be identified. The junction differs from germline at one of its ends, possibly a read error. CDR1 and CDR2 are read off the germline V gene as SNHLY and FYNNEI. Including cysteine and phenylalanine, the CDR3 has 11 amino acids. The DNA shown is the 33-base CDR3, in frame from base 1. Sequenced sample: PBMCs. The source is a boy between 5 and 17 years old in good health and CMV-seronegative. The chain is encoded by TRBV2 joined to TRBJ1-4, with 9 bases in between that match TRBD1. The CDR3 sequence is CASRDPGQGTF. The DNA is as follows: TGTGCCAGCAGGGACCCGGGACAGGGTACTTTT. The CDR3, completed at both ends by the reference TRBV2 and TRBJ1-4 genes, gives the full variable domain EPEVTQTPSHQVTQMGQEVILRCVPISNHLYFYWYRQILGQKVEFLVSFYNNEISEKSEIFDDQFSVERPDGSNFTLKIRSTKLEDSAMYFCASRDPGQGTFGSGTQLSVL.